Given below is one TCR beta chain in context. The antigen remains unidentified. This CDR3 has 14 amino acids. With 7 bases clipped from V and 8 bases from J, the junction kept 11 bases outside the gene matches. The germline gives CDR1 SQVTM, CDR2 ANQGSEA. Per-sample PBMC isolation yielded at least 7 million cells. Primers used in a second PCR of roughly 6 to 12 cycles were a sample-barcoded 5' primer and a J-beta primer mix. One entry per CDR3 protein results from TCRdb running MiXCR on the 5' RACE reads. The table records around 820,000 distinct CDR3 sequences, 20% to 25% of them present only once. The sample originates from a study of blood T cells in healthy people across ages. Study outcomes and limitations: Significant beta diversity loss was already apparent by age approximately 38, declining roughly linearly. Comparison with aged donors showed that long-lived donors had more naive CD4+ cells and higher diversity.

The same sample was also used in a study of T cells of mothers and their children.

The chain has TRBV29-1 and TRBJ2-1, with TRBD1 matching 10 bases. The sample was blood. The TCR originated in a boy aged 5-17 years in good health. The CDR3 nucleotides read TGCAGCGCCCACCCGGGACAGGGGTTCCATGAGCAGTTCTTC. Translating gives CSAHPGQGFHEQFF.